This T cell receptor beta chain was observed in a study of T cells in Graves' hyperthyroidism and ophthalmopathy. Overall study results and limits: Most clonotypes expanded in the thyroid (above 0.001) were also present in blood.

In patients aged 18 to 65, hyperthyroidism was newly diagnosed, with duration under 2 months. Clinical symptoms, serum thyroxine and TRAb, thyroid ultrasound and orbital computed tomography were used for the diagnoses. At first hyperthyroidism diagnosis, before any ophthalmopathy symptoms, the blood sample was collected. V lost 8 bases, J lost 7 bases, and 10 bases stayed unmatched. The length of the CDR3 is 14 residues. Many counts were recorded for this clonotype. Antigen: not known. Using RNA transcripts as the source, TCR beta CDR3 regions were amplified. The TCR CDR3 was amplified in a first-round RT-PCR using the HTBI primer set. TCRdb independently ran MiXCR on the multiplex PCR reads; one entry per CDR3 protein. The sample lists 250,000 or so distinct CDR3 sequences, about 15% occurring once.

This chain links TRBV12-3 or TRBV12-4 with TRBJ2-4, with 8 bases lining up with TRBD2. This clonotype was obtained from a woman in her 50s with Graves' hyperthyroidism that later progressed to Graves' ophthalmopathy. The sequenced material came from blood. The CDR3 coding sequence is TGTGCCAGCGGTCCTATAGCGGGGATCAACATTCAGTACTTC. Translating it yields CASGPIAGINIQYF.